The 14 T cell receptor beta chains presented below share a single source sample, sequenced in a study of graft-versus-host responses after intestinal transplantation. TCRdb's table, derived via immunoSEQ multiplex PCR, lists solely in-frame clones and lacks some. The sample contains 75,000 to 100,000 clones, about nine tenths of which appear only once. Their cognate antigens are unknown. The sequences come from unstimulated CD4+ T cells sorted from spleen or lymph node cells, collected before transplant. These receptors all come from a human donor who was the organ donor for an intestinal transplant.

The chain combines TRBV7-2 with TRBJ2-4; possible D gene TRBD1, 5 bases. V gave up 1 base and J gave up 1 base, with 5 bases separating them. Germline CDR1 is SGHTA and CDR2 is FQGNSA. The CDR3 runs 14 residues. The CDR3 bases are TGTGCCAGCAGCTTAGACAGGGCCAAAAACATTCAGTACTTC. As protein: CASSLDRAKNIQYF.

J is TRBJ2-7 and V is TRBV30; the match to TRBD1 covers 9 bases. From germline, CDR1 is GTSNPN and CDR2 SVGIG (reference sequence). The CDR3 has 13 residues. The junction had 8 bases not matched to a gene; V was cut back by 4 bases and J by 7 bases. CDR3 amino acids: CAWTGQGIWEQYF. DNA for the CDR3: TGTGCCTGGACCGGACAGGGGATTTGGGAGCAGTACTTC. The entire variable domain, with the rest obtained from reference TRBV30 and TRBJ2-7, is as follows: SQTIHQWPATLVQPVGSPLSLECTVEGTSNPNLYWYRQAAGRGLQLLFYSVGIGQISSEVPQNLSASRPQDRQFILSSKKLLLSDSGFYLCAWTGQGIWEQYFGPGTRLTVT.

This chain joins TRBV7-9 and TRBJ2-1; D is undetermined. V shed 0 bases and J shed 8 bases, with 5 bases lying between them. Germline CDR1 SEHNR, CDR2 FQNEAQ (reference sequence). CDR3 length: 12 residues. DNA of the CDR3: TGTGCCAGCAGCTTAGCGCAGGATGAGCAGTTCTTC. Amino acid sequence: CASSLAQDEQFF.

The V call is TRBV6-6, the J call TRBJ1-2; no firm D call. The CDR3 is 15 residues long. Germline CDR1 MNHNY, CDR2 SVGAGI (reference sequence). V dropped 0 bases and J dropped 0 bases, with 8 bases sitting between them. CDR3 DNA sequence: TGTGCCAGCAGTTACTCGACAACTCCTAACTATGGCTACACCTTC. Translating it yields CASSYSTTPNYGYTF.

The genes are TRBV7-2 and TRBJ2-7; possible D gene TRBD2, 5 bases. V shed 5 bases and J shed 3 bases, with 11 bases lying between them. This CDR3 has 13 amino acids. Germline CDR1 SGHTA, CDR2 FQGNSA. The CDR3 nucleotides read TGTGCCAGCAGCCCTGGACTCCGCTACGAGCAGTACTTC. It is translated as CASSPGLRYEQYF.

Only one count was recorded for this clone. The gene calls are TRBV4-2 and TRBJ2-1; D is possibly TRBD1 (6 bases). CDR3 length: 13 amino acids. CDR1 and CDR2 (germline): LGHNA, YNFKEQ. The ends were cut back, 5 bases at V and 7 bases at J, with 12 bases in the middle. The CDR3 DNA is TGTGCCAGCAGCGGTGGCAGGGGAAATGAGCAGTTCTTC. This codes for CASSGGRGNEQFF.

This clone has just one count. The chain carries TRBV30 and TRBJ2-5, with 8 bases fitting TRBD2. V was pared by 0 bases and J by 4 bases, with 10 bases of the junction left unmatched. This CDR3 contains 16 residues. The germline CDR1 and CDR2 sequences are GTSNPN and SVGIG (reference sequence). Written as DNA, the CDR3 is TGTGCCTGGAGTGTAGATTGGGCGGGGGGATCAGAGACCCAGTACTTC. Translated, it gives CAWSVDWAGGSETQYF.

This chain connects TRBV5-4 to TRBJ2-1, with a possible D match to TRBD2 (6 bases). The CDR3 is 15 amino acids. Trimming removed 4 bases at V and 2 bases at J, with 13 bases between. Germline CDR1 and CDR2: SGHNT and YYREEE (reference sequence). The CDR3 coding sequence is TGTGCCAGCAGCCGAGAACTAGCTCCCTACAATGAGCAGTTCTTC. Protein sequence: CASSRELAPYNEQFF.

This rearrangement joins TRBV11-1 to TRBJ2-1; TRBD2 is a possible D gene (6 bases). The germline V and J ends were trimmed by 5 bases and 2 bases, with 13 bases remaining between them. This CDR3 is 15 amino acids long. Germline V gene lookup returns CDR1 SGHAT and CDR2 FQDESV (reference sequence). The DNA of the CDR3 is TGTGCCAGCAGCGCGCCGGGGGATGCCTACAATGAGCAGTTCTTC. Its protein is CASSAPGDAYNEQFF.

The chain has TRBV7-2 and TRBJ2-2, with 10 bases aligning to TRBD2. The CDR3 loop spans 14 amino acids. V lost 5 bases and J lost 5; bases outside the gene matches: 2. Germline values: CDR1 SGHTA, CDR2 FQGNSA. The CDR3 region is CASSEGLATGELFF. The CDR3 nucleotides read TGTGCCAGCAGCGAGGGACTAGCGACCGGGGAGCTGTTTTTT.

V gene TRBV4-1 combines with J gene TRBJ2-7; 7 nucleotides line up with TRBD1. Germline trimming cut 2 bases from V and 2 bases from J; bases unmatched to any gene: 15. Germline-derived CDR1 and CDR2 are MGHRA and YSYEKL. The CDR3 has 18 amino acids. For the CDR3, the DNA is TGCGCCAGCAGCCAAAAGAACCAAGGGGGCCCAATCCCCTACGAGCAGTACTTC. Its translation is CASSQKNQGGPIPYEQYF.

This sequence joins TRBV28 and TRBJ1-2, with 8 positions matching TRBD1. Germline V CDR1 and CDR2: MDHEN, SYDVKM. The CDR3 loop spans 16 amino acids. The trim removed 3 bases at V and 3 bases at J, leaving 9 bases unmatched. The CDR3 protein is CASSFVPGQDYYGYTF. Written as DNA, the CDR3 is TGTGCCAGCAGTTTCGTCCCGGGACAGGATTACTATGGCTACACCTTC.

The genes are TRBV2 and TRBJ1-6; D unclear. This CDR3 comprises 15 residues. V gave up 3 bases and J gave up 1 base, with 7 bases separating them. CDR1 is SNHLY, CDR2 FYNNEI, per germline. The CDR3 loop is CASSERESYNSPLHF. The CDR3 DNA is TGTGCCAGCAGTGAGAGGGAGTCCTATAATTCACCCCTCCACTTT. The full variable domain, in which reference TRBV2 and TRBJ1-6 provide the parts outside the CDR3, is EPEVTQTPSHQVTQMGQEVILRCVPISNHLYFYWYRQILGQKVEFLVSFYNNEISEKSEIFDDQFSVERPDGSNFTLKIRSTKLEDSAMYFCASSERESYNSPLHFGNGTRLTVT.

The chain couples TRBV19 to TRBJ2-5; TRBD2 matches at 7 bases. Germline V gene lookup returns CDR1 LNHDA and CDR2 SQIVND (reference sequence). The junction had 14 bases not matched to a gene; V was cut back by 5 bases and J by 2 bases. The CDR3 is 17 residues long. The CDR3 reads CASSPGGRGVGQETQYF. For the CDR3, the DNA is TGTGCCAGTAGTCCCGGGGGGAGGGGAGTGGGGCAAGAGACCCAGTACTTC.